This is a list of T cell receptor beta chains from one sample in a study of shared clonotypes between healthy human individuals. The method was immunoSEQ multiplex PCR; TCRdb's version includes in-frame clones alone and lacks a portion of them. The repertoire holds fewer than 1.8 million clones, around 98.5% seen once, with about 0.4% in the top ten. The sequencing sample was made of naive CD4+ T cells sorted from blood. The receptors were sampled from a young man in good health. Each CDR3 is given with its conserved first and last residue. The order of the fields is CDR3 protein, CDR3 DNA, J gene, V gene, D gene. D genes are given only for firm matches.

CAISGTSGDTGELFF | TGTGCCATCAGCGGGACTAGCGGGGACACCGGGGAGCTGTTTTTT | TRBJ2-2 | TRBV10-3 | TRBD2
CASRTAFYEQYF | TGTGCCAGCAGGACGGCTTTTTACGAGCAGTACTTC | TRBJ2-7 | TRBV6-5 | .
CASSLLPGQGAHEQYF | TGCGCCAGCAGCCTTCTACCGGGACAGGGGGCTCACGAGCAGTACTTC | TRBJ2-7 | TRBV5-1 | TRBD1
CAIATSGSSYNEQFF | TGTGCCATAGCCACTAGCGGGAGCTCCTACAATGAGCAGTTCTTC | TRBJ2-1 | TRBV10-3 | TRBD2
CASSQRGGLAHLNEQFF | TGTGCCAGCAGCCAACGGGGAGGACTAGCGCATCTCAATGAGCAGTTCTTC | TRBJ2-1 | TRBV7-6 | TRBD2
CASSSTQELDGELFF | TGTGCCAGCAGCTCAACACAGGAGCTCGACGGGGAGCTGTTTTTT | TRBJ2-2 | TRBV5-4 | .
CASTLVTNGELFF | TGTGCCAGCACTTTAGTCACTAACGGGGAGCTGTTTTTT | TRBJ2-2 | TRBV27 | .
CASSQDWAMNTEAFF | TGTGCCAGCTCACAAGACTGGGCTATGAACACTGAAGCTTTCTTT | TRBJ1-1 | TRBV18 | .
CASSLGPERGYTF | TGTGCCAGCAGCTTAGGACCGGAGCGTGGCTACACCTTC | TRBJ1-2 | TRBV7-2 | .
CASSYALLGEQYF | TGTGCCAGCAGTTACGCCCTACTAGGCGAGCAGTACTTC | TRBJ2-7 | TRBV6-6 | .
CASRSVSGRYEQYF | TGTGCCAGTAGATCCGTTAGCGGGAGATACGAGCAGTACTTC | TRBJ2-7 | TRBV19 | TRBD2
CASSLPETTVSYEQYF | TGTGCCAGCAGCTTACCCGAAACGACAGTCTCCTACGAGCAGTACTTC | TRBJ2-7 | TRBV7-6 | .
CASSVVPQQETQYF | TGTGCCAGCAGCGTAGTCCCACAGCAAGAGACCCAGTACTTC | TRBJ2-5 | TRBV9 | .
CASSLPSGANVLTF | TGTGCCAGCAGCTTACCCTCTGGGGCCAACGTCCTGACTTTC | TRBJ2-6 | TRBV7-2 | .
CASSLGGSNYEQYF | TGTGCCAGCAGCTTAGGTGGCAGTAACTACGAGCAGTACTTC | TRBJ2-7 | TRBV7-2 | .
CATGATSGAGETQYF | TGCGCCACCGGGGCTACCAGCGGAGCGGGGGAGACCCAGTACTTC | TRBJ2-5 | TRBV5-1 | TRBD2